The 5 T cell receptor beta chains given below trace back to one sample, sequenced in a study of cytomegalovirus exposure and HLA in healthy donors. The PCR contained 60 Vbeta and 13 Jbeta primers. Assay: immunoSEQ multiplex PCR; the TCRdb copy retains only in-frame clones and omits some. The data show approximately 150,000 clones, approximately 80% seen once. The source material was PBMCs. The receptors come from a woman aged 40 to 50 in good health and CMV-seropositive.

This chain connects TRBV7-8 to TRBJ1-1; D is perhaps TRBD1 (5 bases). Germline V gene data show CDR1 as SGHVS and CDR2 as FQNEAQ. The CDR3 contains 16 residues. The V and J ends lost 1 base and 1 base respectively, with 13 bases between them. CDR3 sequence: CASSLVPTDRNTEAFF. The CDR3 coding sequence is TGTGCCAGCAGCTTAGTCCCCACTGACAGGAACACTGAAGCTTTCTTT.

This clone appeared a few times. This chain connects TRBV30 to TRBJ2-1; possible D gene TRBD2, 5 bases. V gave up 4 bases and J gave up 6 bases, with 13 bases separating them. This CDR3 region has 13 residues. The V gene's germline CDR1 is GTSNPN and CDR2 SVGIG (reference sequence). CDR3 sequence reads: CAWNRELGNEQFF. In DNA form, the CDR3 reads TGTGCCTGGAATCGGGAACTGGGCAATGAGCAGTTCTTC.

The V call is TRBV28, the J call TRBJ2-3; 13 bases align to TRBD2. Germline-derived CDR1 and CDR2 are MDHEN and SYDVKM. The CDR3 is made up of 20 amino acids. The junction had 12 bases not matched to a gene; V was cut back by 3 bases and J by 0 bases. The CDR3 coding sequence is TGTGCCAGCAGTTTTCCTGCCCGACTAGCGGGAGGTATTAGCACAGATACGCAGTATTTT. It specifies CASSFPARLAGGISTDTQYF. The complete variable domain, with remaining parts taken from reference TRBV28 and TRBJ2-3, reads DVKVTQSSRYLVKRTGEKVFLECVQDMDHENMFWYRQDPGLGLRLIYFSYDVKMKEKGDIPEGYSVSREKKERFSLILESASTNQTSMYLCASSFPARLAGGISTDTQYFGPGTRLTVL.

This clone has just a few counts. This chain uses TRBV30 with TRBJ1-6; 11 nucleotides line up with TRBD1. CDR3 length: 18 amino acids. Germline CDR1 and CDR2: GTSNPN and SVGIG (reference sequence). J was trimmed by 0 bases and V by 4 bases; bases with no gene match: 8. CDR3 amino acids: CAWTTGQGVYSYNSPLHF. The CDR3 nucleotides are TGTGCCTGGACCACGGGACAGGGGGTATACTCCTATAATTCACCCCTCCACTTT.

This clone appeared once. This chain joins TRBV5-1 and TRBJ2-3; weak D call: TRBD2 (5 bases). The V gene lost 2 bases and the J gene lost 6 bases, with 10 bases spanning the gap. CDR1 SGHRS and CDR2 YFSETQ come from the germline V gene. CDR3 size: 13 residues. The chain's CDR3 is CASSLISEDTQYF. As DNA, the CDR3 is TGCGCCAGCAGCTTAATTAGCGAGGATACGCAGTATTTT.